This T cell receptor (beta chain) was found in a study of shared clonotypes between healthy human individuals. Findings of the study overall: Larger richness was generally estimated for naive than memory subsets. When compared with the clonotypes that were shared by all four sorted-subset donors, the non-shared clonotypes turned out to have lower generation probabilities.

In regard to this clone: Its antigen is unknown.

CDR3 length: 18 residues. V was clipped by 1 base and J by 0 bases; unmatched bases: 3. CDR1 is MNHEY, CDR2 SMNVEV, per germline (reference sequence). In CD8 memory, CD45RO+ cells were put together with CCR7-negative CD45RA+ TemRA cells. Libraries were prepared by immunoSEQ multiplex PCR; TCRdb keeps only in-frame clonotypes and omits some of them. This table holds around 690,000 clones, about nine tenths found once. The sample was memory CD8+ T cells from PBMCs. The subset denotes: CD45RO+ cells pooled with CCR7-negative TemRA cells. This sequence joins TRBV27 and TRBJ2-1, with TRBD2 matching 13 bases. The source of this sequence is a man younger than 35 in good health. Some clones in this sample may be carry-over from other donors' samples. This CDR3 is CASSLWGLAGTSYNEQFF. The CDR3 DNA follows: TGTGCCAGCAGTTTATGGGGACTAGCGGGAACCTCCTACAATGAGCAGTTCTTC.